Following are 29 T cell receptor beta chains from one sample sequenced in a study of T cells after yellow fever vaccination. TCRdb used MiXCR to reprocess the 5' RACE reads, holding one entry per CDR3 protein. The sample lists 350,000 or so distinct CDR3 sequences, less than 9.5% occurring once. This specimen consisted of PBMCs, obtained more than 35 days after the first yellow fever vaccination. These TCRs come from a man aged 18 to 30 who received the YFV17D yellow fever vaccine.

This chain links TRBV5-1 with TRBJ2-5, with D hard to call. The CDR3 is 14 amino acids. The V and J ends lost 0 bases and 5 bases respectively, with 11 bases between them. Germline values: CDR1 SGHRS, CDR2 YFSETQ. DNA for the CDR3: TGCGCCAGCAGCTTGGGGTCTGGGATGGAGACCCAGTACTTC. It codes for CASSLGSGMETQYF.

This clonotype has more than one count but fewer than ten. V usage is TRBV5-1 and J usage is TRBJ2-3, with D hard to call. The length of the CDR3 is 17 residues. Germline V gene lookup returns CDR1 SGHRS and CDR2 YFSETQ. The germline V and J ends were trimmed by 0 bases and 5 bases, with 19 bases remaining between them. This CDR3 reads CASSLAPGKGREDTQYF. CDR3 in DNA: TGCGCCAGCAGCTTGGCCCCTGGGAAGGGCAGAGAAGATACGCAGTATTTT.

This clonotype came up many times. This chain joins TRBV5-5 and TRBJ2-7; D ambiguous. Deletions cut 6 bases from V and 2 bases from J, with 9 bases between. Per germline, CDR1 SGHKS and CDR2 YYEKEE (reference sequence). CDR3 length: 12 residues. CDR3 region: CASIGFTYEQYF. CDR3 bases: TGTGCCAGCATTGGTTTCACCTACGAGCAGTACTTC.

This clonotype was observed a handful of times. The V call is TRBV7-9, the J call TRBJ2-3, with D possibly being TRBD1 (5 bases). The germline gives CDR1 SEHNR, CDR2 FQNEAQ (reference sequence). There are 15 residues in the CDR3. Trimming stripped 5 bases from V and 3 bases from J, with 15 bases between. CDR3 protein: CASSPPGFLTDTQYF. CDR3 nucleotide sequence: TGTGCCAGCAGCCCCCCAGGGTTTCTGACAGATACGCAGTATTTT.

The rearrangement uses TRBV4-3 and TRBJ1-1; D gene ambiguous. Germline V lookup: CDR1 LGHNA, CDR2 YSLEER. The CDR3 has 16 amino acids. The V and J ends lost 0 bases and 5 bases respectively, with 16 bases between them. DNA of the CDR3: TGCGCCAGCAGCCAAGATGAGCCCCGGGCTAGGACTGAAGCTTTCTTT. Its translation is CASSQDEPRARTEAFF.

The chain joins TRBV10-3 to TRBJ1-1; 7 nucleotides line up with TRBD1. The CDR3 runs 15 residues. Unmatched junction bases numbered 15, after V lost 4 bases and J lost 10 bases. Germline V gene lookup returns CDR1 ENHRY and CDR2 SYGVKD. CDR3 nucleotides: TGTGCCATCAGTGGGGTCGGGGGGACAGCCATGGGAGCTTTCTTT. This sequence encodes CAISGVGGTAMGAFF.

This clonotype was counted between two and nine times. The genes are TRBV12-3 or TRBV12-4 and TRBJ2-1, with D perhaps being TRBD1 or TRBD2 (5 bases each). Between the trimmed V and J ends, which lost 4 bases and 2 bases, there was a span of 15 bases. The CDR3 loop spans 16 amino acids. CDR3 DNA sequence: TGTGCCAGCAGTTCACGGGTCCGGGGCCCCTACAATGAGCAGTTCTTC. It codes for CASSSRVRGPYNEQFF.

This clonotype came up a few times. The V gene is TRBV7-8, the J gene TRBJ1-4; D ambiguous. The CDR3 runs 14 residues. Trimming pared 7 bases from V and 5 bases from J, leaving 14 bases between. The germline V gene encodes CDR1 SGHVS and CDR2 FQNEAQ. CDR3 in DNA: TGTGCCAGCACCCAACGACTCCCAAATGAAAAACTGTTTTTT. Amino acids: CASTQRLPNEKLFF.

This clonotype was counted between two and nine times. V usage is TRBV6-1 and J usage is TRBJ2-1; TRBD2 aligns across 12 bases. Trimming cost V 6 bases and J 4 bases; bases outside gene matches: 1. The CDR3 has 14 amino acids. CDR1 is MNHNS, CDR2 SASEGT, per germline. CDR3 in amino acids: CASRLAGGYNEQFF. The CDR3 DNA sequence: TGTGCCAGCAGACTAGCGGGGGGATACAATGAGCAGTTCTTC.

There are many counts of this clonotype. The V gene is TRBV12-5, the J gene TRBJ1-2; perhaps TRBD1 as D (6 bases). Between the trimmed V and J ends, which lost 7 bases and 1 base, there was a span of 22 bases. The CDR3 loop spans 17 amino acids. Looked up from germline, CDR1 is LGHNT and CDR2 is FRNRAP. CDR3 nucleotides: TGTGCTAGTGAGTGGCATCCACAGGGTGGTCTTAACTATGGCTACACCTTC. It translates to CASEWHPQGGLNYGYTF.

The chain carries TRBV4-1 and TRBJ2-1; D is ambiguous. This CDR3 is built from 13 residues. V shed 1 base and J shed 9 bases, with 10 bases lying between them. Germline loops: CDR1 MGHRA, CDR2 YSYEKL. Written as DNA, the CDR3 is TGCGCCAGCAGCCAAGTAGCAGGTATTGAGCAGTTCTTC. Protein: CASSQVAGIEQFF.

This clonotype was seen more than once but under ten times. CDR3 coding DNA: TGCAGCGCTGGATGGGGAGAAAGAAACACCATATATTTT. Protein: CSAGWGERNTIYF. V gene TRBV29-1 combines with J gene TRBJ1-3; D gene unclear. Germline CDR1 reads SQVTM; CDR2 reads ANQGSEA. Between the trimmed V and J ends, which lost 7 bases and 5 bases, there was a span of 15 bases. This CDR3 is built from 13 residues.

This chain uses TRBV2 with TRBJ2-1; D is undetermined. The length of the CDR3 is 15 residues. Germline-derived CDR1 and CDR2 are SNHLY and FYNNEI. V lost 4 bases, J lost 1 base, and 11 bases lay in between. In DNA form, the CDR3 reads TGTGCCAGCAGTGGAGTAGGAGCGTCCTACAATGAGCAGTTCTTC. Protein sequence: CASSGVGASYNEQFF.

The chain recombines TRBV18 with TRBJ1-1, with D unresolved. Germline-derived CDR1 and CDR2 are KGHSH and LQKENI. There are 14 residues in the CDR3. V was clipped by 1 base and J by 4 bases, with 10 bases between them. In DNA form, the CDR3 reads TGTGCCAGCTCACCACGGCGGGTACCCACTGAAGCTTTCTTT. As protein: CASSPRRVPTEAFF.

This clonotype was detected a few times. The V and J genes are TRBV5-1 and TRBJ2-5; perhaps D is TRBD1 or TRBD2 (5 bases each). CDR3 length: 14 residues. Germline assignment: CDR1 SGHRS and CDR2 YFSETQ. The V and J ends lost 2 bases and 1 base respectively, with 9 bases between them. CDR3 sequence (DNA): TGCGCCAGCAGCTTAACGGGACGCCAAGAGACCCAGTACTTC. Translated: CASSLTGRQETQYF. Combining the CDR3 with reference TRBV5-1 and TRBJ2-5 gives the whole variable domain KAGVTQTPRYLIKTRGQQVTLSCSPISGHRSVSWYQQTPGQGLQFLFEYFSETQRNKGNFPGRFSGRQFSNSRSEMNVSTLELGDSALYLCASSLTGRQETQYFGPGTRLLVL.

The chain employs TRBV20-1 and TRBJ1-5; 7 bases agree with TRBD1. V lost 3 bases and J lost 0; bases outside the gene matches: 5. Germline assignment: CDR1 DFQATT and CDR2 SNEGSKA (reference sequence). The CDR3 runs to 15 residues. The CDR3 coding sequence is TGCAGTGCTAGTAGACAGGGAAATAGCAATCAGCCCCAGCATTTT. This sequence encodes CSASRQGNSNQPQHF.

At least ten counts were recorded for this clonotype. The gene calls are TRBV7-2 and TRBJ2-1, with D perhaps matching TRBD2 (6 bases). The CDR3 is 14 residues long. Germline CDR1 and CDR2: SGHTA and FQGNSA. The V gene lost 3 bases and the J gene lost 4 bases, with 10 bases spanning the gap. The chain's CDR3 is CASSFGGAYNEQFF. The CDR3 DNA follows: TGTGCCAGCAGCTTTGGCGGGGCGTACAATGAGCAGTTCTTC. Combining the CDR3 with reference TRBV7-2 and TRBJ2-1 gives the whole variable domain GAGVSQSPSNKVTEKGKDVELRCDPISGHTALYWYRQSLGQGLEFLIYFQGNSAPDKSGLPSDRFSAERTGGSVSTLTIQRTQQEDSAVYLCASSFGGAYNEQFFGPGTRLTVL.

The chain combines TRBV7-9 with TRBJ2-2; 8 bases are a match to TRBD1. Trimming at V came to 5 bases and at J to 1 base, leaving 3 bases not matched to a gene. There are 15 residues in the CDR3. Germline V gene sequence: CDR1 SEHNR, CDR2 FQNEAQ (reference sequence). The CDR3 DNA follows: TGTGCCAGCAGCAAGGGACAGGTGAACACCGGGGAGCTGTTTTTT. Its translation: CASSKGQVNTGELFF. Full variable domain (missing parts from reference TRBV7-9 and TRBJ2-2): DTGVSQNPRHKITKRGQNVTFRCDPISEHNRLYWYRQTLGQGPEFLTYFQNEAQLEKSRLLSDRFSAERPKGSFSTLEIQRTEQGDSAMYLCASSKGQVNTGELFFGEGSRLTVL.

The chain carries TRBV29-1 and TRBJ1-1; D is unresolved. The CDR3 consists of 13 residues. The ends were cut back, 7 bases at V and 0 bases at J, with 12 bases in the middle. CDR1 and CDR2 from the germline V gene are SQVTM and ANQGSEA. CDR3 in amino acids: CSGQRELNTEAFF. DNA for the CDR3: TGCAGCGGCCAAAGAGAGCTGAACACTGAAGCTTTCTTT.

This clonotype appeared a single time. A clone one base away is much larger, so this may be a read error. The J gene is TRBJ2-1, the V gene TRBV12-3 or TRBV12-4; possibly TRBD1 or TRBD2 for D (7 bases each). V lost 6 bases and J 4 bases, leaving 19 bases between the germline ends. This CDR3 is 16 amino acids long. In DNA, the CDR3 is TGTGCCAGCAGGGGATACAGGGGAGGGGGTTACAATGAGCAGTTCTTC. Amino acids: CASRGYRGGGYNEQFF.

V and J are TRBV11-2 and TRBJ1-2, with 8 bases identical to TRBD1. V lost 4 bases to trimming and J lost 1 base; unmatched junction nucleotides: 8. In germline, CDR1 is SGHAT, CDR2 FQNNGV. This CDR3 has 16 amino acids. CDR3 DNA sequence: TGTGCCAGCAGCTCCCTAACAGGGGGTGTTAACTATGGCTACACCTTC. Its protein is CASSSLTGGVNYGYTF. The full variable domain, in which reference TRBV11-2 and TRBJ1-2 provide the parts outside the CDR3, is EAGVAQSPRYKIIEKRQSVAFWCNPISGHATLYWYQQILGQGPKLLIQFQNNGVVDDSQLPKDRFSAERLKGVDSTLKIQPAKLEDSAVYLCASSSLTGGVNYGYTFGSGTRLTVV.

This clonotype has only a few counts. The chain carries TRBV10-1 and TRBJ2-3; D is unresolved. The V end was cut by 7 bases, the J end by 0 bases, with 8 bases between. The CDR3 sequence is 13 residues long. CDR1 and CDR2 (germline): WNHNN, SYGVQD (reference sequence). The CDR3 bases are TGCGCCAGCACCCTGACTAGCACAGATACGCAGTATTTT. As protein: CASTLTSTDTQYF.

This clonotype turned up a few times. This sequence joins TRBV24-1 and TRBJ2-1; 9 nucleotides align to TRBD2. V lost 6 bases and J lost 7; bases outside the gene matches: 12. The germline V gene has CDR1 KGHDR and CDR2 SFDVKD. CDR3 length: 16 residues. This chain's CDR3 is CATSTARGGGENEQFF. DNA of the CDR3: TGTGCCACCAGTACTGCTCGAGGCGGGGGGGAGAATGAGCAGTTCTTC.

This clonotype was picked up many times. The chain recombines TRBV15 with TRBJ2-5; no clear D gene. The CDR3 runs to 11 residues. Germline values: CDR1 LNHNV, CDR2 YYDKDF (reference sequence). Trimming stripped 0 bases from V and 4 bases from J, with 0 bases between. The CDR3 DNA sequence: TGTGCCACCAGCAGAGAAGAGACCCAGTACTTC. Amino acids: CATSREETQYF.

This clonotype has a handful of counts. The J gene is TRBJ1-2, the V gene TRBV9; D possibly corresponds to TRBD1 (6 bases). Trimming took off 5 bases at V and 3 bases at J, with 11 bases between the two ends. The CDR3 loop spans 13 amino acids. Germline-derived CDR1 and CDR2 are SGDLS and YYNGEE. DNA for the CDR3: TGTGCCAGCAGGGCCGAGGGGGACTATGGCTACACCTTC. Encoded protein: CASRAEGDYGYTF.

This clonotype was recorded a few times. This chain connects TRBV3-1 to TRBJ1-1, with D perhaps TRBD1 (6 bases). This CDR3 has 14 residues. The V and J ends lost 3 bases and 5 bases respectively, with 13 bases between them. The V gene's germline CDR1 is LGHDT and CDR2 YNNKEL (reference sequence). CDR3 loop: CASSQSFRGTEAFF. The CDR3 DNA follows: TGTGCCAGCAGCCAGTCGTTTAGGGGGACTGAAGCTTTCTTT.

This sequence joins TRBV20-1 and TRBJ1-6, with unresolved D. The germline CDR1 and CDR2 sequences are DFQATT and SNEGSKA (reference sequence). The CDR3 is 14 residues long. Trimming left V 0 bases short and J 8 bases short, with 11 bases between. The CDR3 region has the DNA TGCAGTGCTAGAGACGGTGGGGTTGATTCACCCCTCCACTTT. Encoded protein: CSARDGGVDSPLHF.

At least ten counts were recorded for this clonotype. The chain recombines TRBV29-1 with TRBJ1-2; D might be TRBD1 (6 bases). V was trimmed by 6 bases and J by 9 bases, leaving 23 bases between them. There are 14 residues in the CDR3. Germline assignment: CDR1 SQVTM and CDR2 ANQGSEA. CDR3 nucleotide sequence: TGCAGCGTCAATGGTCGGGACATGGTAGACAGCTACACCTTC. Its translation: CSVNGRDMVDSYTF.

This clonotype was counted a few times. The chain recombines TRBV12-3 or TRBV12-4 with TRBJ2-1; no clear D. The V end lost 7 bases, the J end lost 1 base, and 11 bases lay between the germline ends. CDR3 length: 14 residues. DNA for the CDR3: TGTGCCAGCAAAAGACAAACATCCTACAATGAGCAGTTCTTC. It encodes CASKRQTSYNEQFF.